Listed here are 22 T cell receptor beta chains from one sample, sequenced in a study of T cells in localized non-small cell lung cancer. Only in-frame clones appear in the TCRdb table, and some are missing; sequencing was by immunoSEQ multiplex PCR. This sample has around 50,000 clones, with approximately 83% found just once. The sample consisted of peripheral blood, taken before any cancer treatment. The origin of the receptors is a female donor older than 55 with stage II squamous cell lung carcinoma.

J is TRBJ2-1 and V is TRBV25-1; 7 nucleotides agree with TRBD2. Trimming removed 5 bases from V and 8 bases from J; junction bases left unmatched: 9. The length of the CDR3 is 14 residues. Per germline, CDR1 MGHDK and CDR2 SYGVNS. CDR3 loop: CASSLRRGEDEQFF. CDR3 in DNA: TGTGCCAGCAGTTTGCGCCGGGGGGAGGATGAGCAGTTCTTC. The whole variable domain, filled in from reference TRBV25-1 and TRBJ2-1, reads EADIYQTPRYLVIGTGKKITLECSQTMGHDKMYWYQQDPGMELHLIHYSYGVNSTEKGDLSSESTVSRIRTEHFPLTLESARPSHTSQYLCASSLRRGEDEQFFGPGTRLTVL.

J is TRBJ1-4 and V is TRBV5-1; a possible D gene is TRBD1 (5 bases). Trimming left V 4 bases short and J 6 bases short, with 10 bases between. From germline, CDR1 is SGHRS and CDR2 YFSETQ. The CDR3 extends over 13 amino acids. The CDR3 bases are TGCGCCAGCAGCCCTGGGACTCATGAAAAACTGTTTTTT. It codes for CASSPGTHEKLFF.

CDR3 bases: TGTGCCAGCTCACCACAAGCCTCAACGTACGAGCAGTACTTC. Encoded protein: CASSPQASTYEQYF. This chain links TRBV18 with TRBJ2-7; D uncertain. CDR1 KGHSH and CDR2 LQKENI come from the germline V gene. CDR3 size: 14 residues. Deletions cut 1 base from V and 4 bases from J, with 11 bases between.

The chain has TRBV7-6 and TRBJ1-4; D is unresolved. V gave up 5 bases and J gave up 3 bases, with 13 bases separating them. Germline V gives CDR1 SGHVS, CDR2 FNYEAQ. CDR3 length equals 15 residues. For the CDR3, the DNA is TGTGCCAGCAGCCTTTCCGCCGGATCTAATGAAAAACTGTTTTTT. Its protein product is CASSLSAGSNEKLFF.

This chain links TRBV4-3 with TRBJ2-2; possible D gene TRBD2, 7 bases. CDR1 and CDR2 from the germline V gene are LGHNA and YSLEER. V lost 2 bases and J lost 6, with 13 bases in between. The CDR3 contains 15 residues. CDR3 sequence reads: CASSQSWEGAGELFF. The CDR3 DNA sequence: TGCGCCAGCAGCCAAAGTTGGGAGGGGGCCGGGGAGCTGTTTTTT.

This clone was counted between two and nine times. The V gene is TRBV6-6, the J gene TRBJ1-5; D gene unclear. V gave up 2 bases and J gave up 1 base, with 6 bases separating them. Germline V gives CDR1 MNHNY, CDR2 SVGAGI (reference sequence). The CDR3 has 14 residues. This CDR3 reads CASSYGESNQPQHF. In nucleotides, the CDR3 is TGTGCCAGCAGTTACGGGGAGAGCAATCAGCCCCAGCATTTT.

As concerns this clone: Being one base from a much bigger clone, this may be a read error. V is TRBV28 and J is TRBJ1-2; a possible D gene is TRBD1 (6 bases). There are 12 residues in the CDR3. Germline V gene data show CDR1 as MDHEN and CDR2 as SYDVKM. This CDR3 reads CASSLAGDGHTF. CDR3 bases: TGTGCCAGCAGTTTAGCAGGGGATGGCCACACCTTC.

This sequence joins TRBV10-1 and TRBJ1-1; 8 bases fit TRBD1. The CDR3 is 14 residues long. Germline trimming cut 4 bases from V and 1 base from J; bases unmatched to any gene: 2. CDR1 and CDR2 (germline): WNHNN, SYGVQD (reference sequence). As DNA, the CDR3 is TGCGCCAGCAGTGCGGACAGGGCGAACACTGAAGCTTTCTTT. It is translated as CASSADRANTEAFF.

This chain uses TRBV19 with TRBJ1-1; tentatively, D is TRBD1 (6 bases). Trimming left V 8 bases short and J 11 bases short, with 15 bases between. This CDR3 spans 11 amino acids. In germline, CDR1 is LNHDA, CDR2 SQIVND (reference sequence). The CDR3 loop reads CASVQGARAFF. CDR3 DNA sequence: TGTGCCAGTGTACAGGGTGCGCGGGCTTTCTTT.

V and J are TRBV18 and TRBJ2-7, with 11 nucleotides matching TRBD1. The CDR3 contains 15 residues. The germline V gene has CDR1 KGHSH and CDR2 LQKENI. V lost 2 bases to trimming and J lost 7 bases; unmatched junction nucleotides: 7. CDR3 nucleotides: TGTGCCAGCTCACCAGTCGGACAGGGGGCGCATGAGCAGTACTTC. Amino acids: CASSPVGQGAHEQYF.

The rearrangement uses TRBV16 and TRBJ1-2; D may be TRBD1 (6 bases). V dropped 4 bases and J dropped 8 bases, with 20 bases sitting between them. The germline CDR1 and CDR2 sequences are KGHSY and FQNENV. The length of the CDR3 is 15 residues. DNA of the CDR3: TGTGCCAGCAGCCTACCCGGGGGGGCCCTGGGAGGCTACACCTTC. Its translation: CASSLPGGALGGYTF.

As regards this clone: Additional DNA sequences in this sample encode the identical CDR3. The chain links TRBV9 to TRBJ2-1; 7 bases align to TRBD1. The CDR3 runs to 14 residues. CDR1 and CDR2 from the germline V gene are SGDLS and YYNGEE. J was trimmed by 5 bases and V by 1 base; bases with no gene match: 3. The chain's CDR3 is CASSVLQGNNEQFF. The DNA for the CDR3 is TGTGCCAGCAGCGTATTACAGGGGAACAATGAGCAGTTCTTC.

The CDR3 nucleotides read TGCAGCGTTGATGGGGGCTCTGGCTACACCTTC. Protein: CSVDGGSGYTF. This chain connects TRBV29-1 to TRBJ1-2, with a possible D match to TRBD1 (6 bases). Trimming stripped 3 bases from V and 7 bases from J, with 9 bases between. The CDR3 extends over 11 amino acids. The germline gives CDR1 SQVTM, CDR2 ANQGSEA.

The CDR3 sequence: CASSEGGTGSFPFPNQPQHF. CDR3 bases: TGTGCCAGCAGTGAAGGTGGGACAGGATCTTTCCCCTTCCCCAATCAGCCCCAGCATTTT. The chain recombines TRBV6-1 with TRBJ1-5, with 8 bases aligning to TRBD1. This CDR3 is built from 20 residues. Trimming at V came to 1 base and at J to 3 bases, leaving 17 bases not matched to a gene. Germline CDR1 MNHNS, CDR2 SASEGT.

The rearrangement links TRBV27 to TRBJ2-3; D unresolved. The V end was cut by 4 bases, the J end by 2 bases, with 10 bases between. CDR1 MNHEY and CDR2 SMNVEV come from the germline V gene (reference sequence). This CDR3 has 14 amino acids. The CDR3 DNA is TGTGCCAGCAGTTCCAGATTAAACACAGATACGCAGTATTTT. Amino acids: CASSSRLNTDTQYF.

V gene TRBV12-5 combines with J gene TRBJ1-1; TRBD1 is a possible D gene (5 bases). The V and J ends lost 2 bases and 8 bases respectively, with 9 bases between them. Germline V gene lookup returns CDR1 LGHNT and CDR2 FRNRAP. The CDR3 consists of 12 residues. CDR3 residues: CASGLWGREAFF. In DNA, the CDR3 is TGTGCTAGTGGTTTGTGGGGCAGGGAAGCTTTCTTT.

The genes are TRBV5-6 and TRBJ1-6, with D uncertain. Looked up from germline, CDR1 is SGHDT and CDR2 is YYEEEE. V lost 0 bases and J 9 bases, leaving 13 bases between the germline ends. This CDR3 is built from 15 residues. The CDR3 DNA follows: TGTGCCAGCAGCTTGGTGGGCCAGGTCTTTTCACCCCTCCACTTT. It translates to CASSLVGQVFSPLHF.

The chain combines TRBV4-2 with TRBJ1-4; TRBD1 is a possible D gene (5 bases). In germline, CDR1 is LGHNA, CDR2 YNFKEQ. The length of the CDR3 is 15 residues. V gave up 6 bases and J gave up 6 bases, with 17 bases separating them. CDR3 DNA: TGTGCCAGCAGTGTAGGGGCGGGGAGGGATGAAAAACTGTTTTTT. It codes for CASSVGAGRDEKLFF.

The genes are TRBV19 and TRBJ1-4; D ambiguous. The length of the CDR3 is 14 residues. With 6 bases removed from V and 3 bases from J, the gap between germline ends came to 11 bases. CDR1 is LNHDA, CDR2 SQIVND, per germline (reference sequence). CDR3 nucleotides: TGTGCCAGTAGCTTCCAACAGCCTAATGAAAAACTGTTTTTT. The encoded protein is CASSFQQPNEKLFF.

The CDR3 sequence is CASSLRTGLNTEAFF. The CDR3 DNA follows: TGTGCCAGTAGTCTGCGGACAGGGCTGAACACTGAAGCTTTCTTT. The rearrangement links TRBV19 to TRBJ1-1, with 8 bases aligning to TRBD1. The CDR3 covers 15 residues. The junction had 5 bases not matched to a gene; V was cut back by 5 bases and J by 0 bases. Germline CDR1 is LNHDA and CDR2 is SQIVND (reference sequence).

The chain uses TRBV20-1 and TRBJ1-2; D is unresolved. Looked up from germline, CDR1 is DFQATT and CDR2 is SNEGSKA (reference sequence). The CDR3 has 11 amino acids. V lost 1 base to trimming and J lost 9 bases, with 9 bases between them. The CDR3 region has the DNA TGCAGTGCTAGAGCCACCGGGAGCTACACCTTC. Translation: CSARATGSYTF.

The chain couples TRBV2 to TRBJ2-3; TRBD1 aligns across 10 bases. V gave up 4 bases and J gave up 4 bases; unmatched junction bases: 11. Germline-derived CDR1 and CDR2 are SNHLY and FYNNEI. This CDR3 has 17 amino acids. Here the CDR3 reads CASSAPGTGVLPDTQYF. In DNA form, the CDR3 reads TGTGCCAGCAGTGCCCCGGGGACAGGGGTTCTCCCAGATACGCAGTATTTT. The variable domain in full, completed from reference TRBV2 and TRBJ2-3, reads EPEVTQTPSHQVTQMGQEVILRCVPISNHLYFYWYRQILGQKVEFLVSFYNNEISEKSEIFDDQFSVERPDGSNFTLKIRSTKLEDSAMYFCASSAPGTGVLPDTQYFGPGTRLTVL.